Listed below are T cell receptor beta chains from one sample, sequenced in a study of Graves' ophthalmopathy and Graves' hyperthyroidism. TCRdb reanalysed the multiplex PCR reads using MiXCR and keeps one entry per CDR3 protein. The sample has roughly 600,000 distinct CDR3 sequences, approximately 35% seen once; the top ten hold over 3.5%. Sequencing was carried out using peripheral blood or thyroid tissue (not recorded which). Source of these receptors: an adult man with Graves' hyperthyroidism. CDR3s include the opening cysteine and the closing phenylalanine or tryptophan. The D gene is left open where the match is weak. Where a row states a size, it is once, few, many or the class of an expanded clone; other rows omit it.

clone size | D gene | J gene | CDR3 length | V gene | CDR3 DNA | CDR3 protein
few | NA | TRBJ2-7 | 18 | TRBV4-1 | TGCGCCAGCAGCCAAGATGGGGTAGGAATGGGATCCATCTACGAGCAGTACTTC | CASSQDGVGMGSIYEQYF
NA | TRBD1 | TRBJ2-6 | 15 | TRBV11-2 | TGTGCCAGCAGCTTGGGGACAGGTGGGGCCAACGTCCTGACTTTC | CASSLGTGGANVLTF
few | NA | TRBJ1-2 | 11 | TRBV7-2 | TGTGCCAGCAGCTTGCCTGGGAGCTACACCTTC | CASSLPGSYTF
few | NA | TRBJ1-5 | 18 | TRBV6-1 | TGTGCCAGCAGTGGAACCCCGGGGGCGGACTATAGCAATCAGCCCCAGCATTTT | CASSGTPGADYSNQPQHF
many | TRBD1 | TRBJ1-1 | 15 | TRBV29-1 | TGCAGCGTTCGGACAGGGCTAGGGATGAACACTGAAGCTTTCTTT | CSVRTGLGMNTEAFF
NA | NA | TRBJ2-1 | 13 | TRBV29-1 | TGCAGCGTTGGGTACAGCTCCTACAATGAGCAGTTCTTC | CSVGYSSYNEQFF
NA | NA | TRBJ1-5 | 17 | TRBV4-1 | TGCGCCAGCAGCCAAGATTTCGGCGACAGGCCCAGGCAGCCCCAGCATTTT | CASSQDFGDRPRQPQHF
many | NA | TRBJ1-2 | 12 | TRBV29-1 | TGCAGCGTTGAGGGGCCGCTCTATGGCTACACCTTC | CSVEGPLYGYTF
NA | TRBD1 | TRBJ1-2 | 16 | TRBV7-9 | TGTGCCGGCAGCCCGGGGACAGGGGGCTTTGCCTATGGCTACACCTTC | CAGSPGTGGFAYGYTF
NA | NA | TRBJ2-7 | 14 | TRBV29-1 | TGCAGCGTTGAGGTGGTGACTGCATCCTACGAGCAGTACTTC | CSVEVVTASYEQYF
many | NA | TRBJ2-7 | 15 | TRBV13 | TGTGCCAGCAGCTTAGCTTCCGGGGGCTCCTACGAGCAGTACTTC | CASSLASGGSYEQYF
many | NA | TRBJ2-7 | 12 | TRBV5-8 | TGTGCCAGCAGCTTATGGCAGAACGAGCAGTACTTC | CASSLWQNEQYF
NA | NA | TRBJ1-5 | 19 | TRBV19 | TGTGCCAGTAGGGCGGATTGGGAGACTTCCACTGATAGCAATCAGCCCCAGCATTTT | CASRADWETSTDSNQPQHF
many | NA | TRBJ1-1 | 13 | TRBV6-1 | TGTGCCAACAGTGATTTCTTGAACACTGAAGCTTTCTTT | CANSDFLNTEAFF
NA | NA | TRBJ2-3 | 16 | TRBV7-2 | TGTGCCAGCAGCCTAATGGGGGGCGCTGGCACAGATACGCAGTATTTT | CASSLMGGAGTDTQYF
few | NA | TRBJ2-5 | 12 | TRBV29-1 | TGCAGCGTTGAATACGGGGTGGAGACCCAGTACTTC | CSVEYGVETQYF
many | NA | TRBJ1-1 | 13 | TRBV14 | TGTGCCAGCAGCCAAGAAAAGAACACTGAAGCTTTCTTT | CASSQEKNTEAFF
NA | TRBD2 | TRBJ2-5 | 13 | TRBV10-3 | TGTGCCACCGGACTAGCGGGAGGAGAGACCCAGTACTTC | CATGLAGGETQYF
many | NA | TRBJ2-5 | 13 | TRBV29-1 | TGCAGCGTTGAATTCGGGATCCAAGAGACCCAGTACTTC | CSVEFGIQETQYF
once | NA | TRBJ2-7 | 14 | TRBV5-1 | TGCGCCAGCAGCAGGGCAGGGGCTGGCTACGAACAGTACTTC | CASSRAGAGYEQYF
NA | TRBD1 | TRBJ2-1 | 14 | TRBV5-1 | TGCGCCAGCAGCTCTACAGGGGGCGTGGATGAGCAGTTCTTC | CASSSTGGVDEQFF
many | NA | TRBJ1-5 | 15 | TRBV6-5 | TGTGCCAGCACCTCCCGAGGGATCAGCAATCAGCCCCAGCATTTT | CASTSRGISNQPQHF
few | NA | TRBJ1-1 | 13 | TRBV28 | TGTGCCAGCAGCCCGGGACCCTACGGTGAAGCTTTCTTT | CASSPGPYGEAFF
many | TRBD1 | TRBJ2-5 | 15 | TRBV20-1 | TGCAGTGCTAGTTGGACCAGGGGGCAAGAAGAGACCCAGTACTTC | CSASWTRGQEETQYF
many | TRBD1 | TRBJ1-1 | 15 | TRBV7-9 | TGTGCCAGCAGGGGCGGCAGGGGGCTTGACACTGAAGCTTTCTTT | CASRGGRGLDTEAFF
few | TRBD1 | TRBJ2-2 | 15 | TRBV7-9 | TGTGCCAGCAGACATTACAGGGGGCCTACCGGGGAGCTGTTTTTT | CASRHYRGPTGELFF
many | TRBD2 | TRBJ2-5 | 15 | TRBV5-8 | TGTGCCAGCAGCTTGGCTAGCGGGATTGGAGAGACCCAGTACTTC | CASSLASGIGETQYF
few | NA | TRBJ1-1 | 15 | TRBV27 | TGTGCCAGCAGTTTACGATCCAAAAAGAACACTGAAGCTTTCTTT | CASSLRSKKNTEAFF
NA | NA | TRBJ2-2 | 15 | TRBV5-1 | TGCGCCAGCAGCTTCCAGGGACTGAACACCGGGGAGCTGTTTTTT | CASSFQGLNTGELFF
once | NA | TRBJ2-2 | 15 | TRBV7-3 | TGTGCCAGCAGCCCCACAGGGAGGGACACCGGGGAGCTGTTTTTT | CASSPTGRDTGELFF
once | TRBD2 | TRBJ2-1 | 16 | TRBV7-9 | TGTGCCAGCAGTTATCGACTAGCGGGAGTATCCAACGAGCAGTTCTTC | CASSYRLAGVSNEQFF
many | NA | TRBJ1-6 | 15 | TRBV3-1 | TGTGCCAGCAGCCAAGGGCAGGGAGCTAATTCACCCCTCCACTTT | CASSQGQGANSPLHF
many | NA | TRBJ2-7 | 17 | TRBV4-1 | TGCGCCAGCAGCCAAGGCGAGGGCTTACTGATCCCCTACGAGCAGTACTTC | CASSQGEGLLIPYEQYF
NA | TRBD2 | TRBJ2-5 | 15 | TRBV3-1 | TGTGCCAGCAGCCAGCAGGGGACTAGAGCGGTGACCCAGTACTTC | CASSQQGTRAVTQYF
many | TRBD1 | TRBJ2-7 | 15 | TRBV9 | TGTGCCAGCAGCCCCCGTCCCGGGACAGGGGACAGGCTGTACTTC | CASSPRPGTGDRLYF
many | TRBD1 | TRBJ1-4 | 14 | TRBV15 | TGTGCCACCAGCAAGGACAGGGGGCAGGAAAAACTGTTTTTT | CATSKDRGQEKLFF
many | TRBD2 | TRBJ2-7 | 13 | TRBV7-9 | TGTGCCAGCGGGCCTAGCGGGACCTACGAGCAGTACTTC | CASGPSGTYEQYF
NA | NA | TRBJ1-5 | 16 | TRBV29-1 | TGCAGCGTTGAAGATGGGCTAGCGGGATACAATCAGCCCCAGCATTTT | CSVEDGLAGYNQPQHF
many | TRBD2 | TRBJ2-7 | 16 | TRBV7-9 | TGTGCCAGCAGCTTTGGGACTAGCGGCTCTCTCTACGAGCAGTACTTC | CASSFGTSGSLYEQYF
many | NA | TRBJ1-2 | 14 | TRBV9 | TGTGCCAGCAGCGCAAGTCCCGGGGACTATGGCTACACCTTC | CASSASPGDYGYTF